Presented here are 10 T cell receptor beta chains from one specimen sequenced in a study of T cells in narcolepsy. The data were produced by immunoSEQ multiplex PCR, yet TCRdb's version contains in-frame clones alone and is incomplete. The table records tens of thousands of clones, under 95% of them present only once. The sequenced material came from CD45RA- memory CD4+ T cells from PBMCs. All receptors come from a human donor with narcolepsy.

The rearrangement links TRBV28 to TRBJ2-2, with 14 bases that match TRBD2. J lost 0 bases, V lost 6 bases, and 9 bases had no gene match. Germline CDR1 reads MDHEN; CDR2 reads SYDVKM. The CDR3 loop spans 19 amino acids. Here the CDR3 DNA reads TGTGCCAGCAGCCTCCTCGGACTAGCGGGAGGCGCGAACACCGGGGAGCTGTTTTTT. Translation: CASSLLGLAGGANTGELFF.

V is TRBV10-3 and J is TRBJ1-5; D is ambiguous. The CDR3 runs 15 residues. V lost 0 bases to trimming and J lost 1 base, with 7 bases between them. Per the germline V gene, CDR1 is ENHRY and CDR2 is SYGVKD. CDR3 sequence reads: CAISESFGSNQPQHF. CDR3 nucleotides: TGTGCCATCAGTGAGTCGTTCGGGAGCAATCAGCCCCAGCATTTT.

The rearrangement joins TRBV6-1 to TRBJ1-2, with D perhaps matching TRBD1 (6 bases). The CDR3 sequence is 14 residues long. V was clipped by 6 bases and J by 5 bases, with 16 bases between them. Germline assignment: CDR1 MNHNS and CDR2 SASEGT. CDR3 loop: CASRETGLAYGYTF. As DNA, the CDR3 is TGTGCCAGCAGAGAGACAGGCCTGGCGTATGGCTACACCTTC.

This sequence joins TRBV2 and TRBJ1-4; TRBD1 matches at 9 bases. V was pared by 7 bases and J by 10 bases, with 7 bases of the junction left unmatched. CDR1 and CDR2 from the germline V gene are SNHLY and FYNNEI. The CDR3 runs 13 residues. CDR3 region: CASKGQGSGKLFF. The CDR3 nucleotides are TGTGCCAGCAAGGGACAGGGTAGTGGAAAACTGTTTTTT.

This chain links TRBV10-3 with TRBJ1-5; 10 bases match TRBD1. The V gene end was trimmed by 4 bases and the J gene end by 5 bases; junction bases not matched to a gene: 2. The CDR3 runs 14 residues. CDR1 and CDR2 from the germline V gene are ENHRY and SYGVKD. In DNA, the CDR3 is TGTGCCATCAGTGGGACAGGGGGAGATCAGCCCCAGCATTTT. Protein product: CAISGTGGDQPQHF.

This sequence joins TRBV11-3 and TRBJ1-2; 11 bases are shared with TRBD1. Germline-derived CDR1 and CDR2 are SGHNT and YENEEA. The CDR3 sequence is 16 residues long. Losses at the gene ends were 6 bases for V and 5 bases for J; bases not matched to a gene: 11. CDR3 nucleotides: TGTGCCAGCAGTCCCGGGAGGGACAGGGGGTTTTATGGCTACACCTTC. It encodes CASSPGRDRGFYGYTF.

The V gene is TRBV4-1, the J gene TRBJ2-7, with D possibly being TRBD1 (5 bases). V shed 0 bases and J shed 2 bases, with 11 bases lying between them. Germline V lookup: CDR1 MGHRA, CDR2 YSYEKL. This CDR3 spans 15 amino acids. DNA for the CDR3: TGCGCCAGCAGCCAAGATGCAGGGTTGGCCTACGAGCAGTACTTC. This codes for CASSQDAGLAYEQYF.

This chain's CDR3 is CASSSRLAGHSYEQYF. Here the CDR3 DNA reads TGTGCCAGCAGCTCCCGACTAGCGGGCCACTCCTACGAGCAGTACTTC. This chain uses TRBV21-1 with TRBJ2-7; the table assigns TRBD2, which was not confirmed against the DNA. TRBV21-1 is noted as a pseudogene. The CDR3 covers 16 residues.

V gene TRBV5-4 combines with J gene TRBJ1-4; D may be TRBD1 (5 bases). Germline V gene lookup returns CDR1 SGHNT and CDR2 YYREEE (reference sequence). Trimming took 1 base from V and 7 from J, leaving 11 bases between them. The CDR3 covers 14 residues. As DNA, the CDR3 is TGTGCCAGCAGCTTGATGGGGGGGTCTGAAAAACTGTTTTTT. It encodes CASSLMGGSEKLFF.

CDR3 in DNA: TGCGCCGTCGAGGGGGAGTCGAACACCGGGGAGCTGTTTTTT. Translation: CAVEGESNTGELFF. The chain is built from TRBV5-1 and TRBJ2-2; a possible D gene is TRBD1 (6 bases). CDR3 length: 14 amino acids. Germline V gene sequence: CDR1 SGHRS, CDR2 YFSETQ. With 10 bases removed from V and 0 bases from J, the gap between germline ends came to 13 bases.